A selection of T cell receptor beta chains follows, all from one sample in a study of T cell responses to AZD1222 COVID-19 vaccine. Repertoires were generated with immunoSEQ multiplex PCR, while TCRdb's copy carries only in-frame clones and drops some. Counted here are about 93,000 clones, just over 85% occurring once; the ten biggest clones make up around 5.9%. Specimen: peripheral blood, collected on day 0 of AZD1222 vaccination. Source of these receptors: an adult in good health. Both conserved end residues are part of each CDR3. D genes are given only for firm matches. Size is omitted from some rows. Given values are once, few, many or a class for expanded clones.

V	size	J	D	DNA	CDR3
TRBV4-1	-	TRBJ2-7	TRBD2	TGCGCCAGCAGCCAAGGGGGACTAGCGGTGAGTGAGCAGTACTTC	CASSQGGLAVSEQYF
TRBV11-2	few	TRBJ2-7	-	TGTGCCAGCAGCACCCTTGTAGGGCCCTACGAGCAGTACTTC	CASSTLVGPYEQYF
TRBV4-2	-	TRBJ2-7	-	TGTGCCAGCAGCCAAGTGGGCCGGGTCCAAGCCTACGAGCAGTACTTC	CASSQVGRVQAYEQYF
TRBV4-1	-	TRBJ1-1	-	TGCGCCAGCAGCCACCCGTACGAGAACACTGAAGCTTTCTTT	CASSHPYENTEAFF
TRBV7-8	-	TRBJ1-4	TRBD1	TGTGCCAGCGGCAAATTAACAGGGGTTGATAATGAAAAACTGTTTTTT	CASGKLTGVDNEKLFF
TRBV2	-	TRBJ2-3	-	TGTGCCAGCCTACGTAGATCCGACAGGTATAGCACAGATACGCAGTATTTT	CASLRRSDRYSTDTQYF
TRBV29-1	-	TRBJ1-2	-	TGCAGCGTTGAAGATCACAACTATGGCTACACCTTC	CSVEDHNYGYTF
TRBV6-1	-	TRBJ2-3	TRBD1	TGTGCCAGCAGTGCCTCTACGGGGACAGGGGGAACAGATACGCAGTATTTT	CASSASTGTGGTDTQYF
TRBV19	-	TRBJ2-7	-	TGTGCCAGTAGTATCGGATCTAGTGGCGAGCAGTACTTC	CASSIGSSGEQYF
TRBV30	-	TRBJ1-2	-	TGTGCCTGGAGTGTAGGGCTGGGAGCTAACTATGGCTACACCTTC	CAWSVGLGANYGYTF
TRBV6-5	-	TRBJ2-7	-	TGTGCCAGCAGCCCGACGGGACACTTCTACGAGCAGTACTTC	CASSPTGHFYEQYF
TRBV5-4	-	TRBJ2-3	-	TGTGCCAGCAGCGCCAGGAGTGGGGTTGGAGATACGCAGTATTTT	CASSARSGVGDTQYF
TRBV6-6	few	TRBJ1-1	-	TGTGCCAGCAGTTACCGGGACGGAACTGAAGCTTTCTTT	CASSYRDGTEAFF
TRBV30	once	TRBJ1-2	TRBD1	TGTGCCTGGGGACAGGGGCCGTATGGCTACACCTTC	CAWGQGPYGYTF
TRBV10-3	-	TRBJ2-7	TRBD1	TGTGCCATCAGTGAAGGGACAGGCTTCTACGAGCAGTACTTC	CAISEGTGFYEQYF
TRBV11-1	-	TRBJ1-1	-	TGTGCCAGCAGCTATGGAGGGACCGCTGAAGCTTTCTTT	CASSYGGTAEAFF
TRBV6-4	-	TRBJ1-5	-	TGTGCCAGCAGGGGGACATACGTGCGGCCCCAGCATTTT	CASRGTYVRPQHF
TRBV9	-	TRBJ1-4	-	TGTGCCAGCAGCCCGACGTCCGCCACGAATGAAAAACTGTTTTTT	CASSPTSATNEKLFF
TRBV19	once	TRBJ1-2	TRBD1	TGTGCCAGTAGTGTTATTCGGGACAGGGTTTCTGGCTACACCTTC	CASSVIRDRVSGYTF
TRBV6-5	-	TRBJ1-2	-	TGTGCCAGCCGCGCCGGGACACTCTATGGCTACACCTTC	CASRAGTLYGYTF
TRBV27	once	TRBJ2-2	TRBD1	TGTGCCAGCAGCCATCCTTCCGGGACAGTCGGCGGGGAGCTGTTTTTT	CASSHPSGTVGGELFF
TRBV21-1	-	TRBJ1-5	-	TGTGCCAGCAGCAAAGCGCGTGGGGAAGAAGCCGGACAGCCCCAGCATTTT	CASSKARGEEAGQPQHF
TRBV5-8	-	TRBJ1-6	-	TGTGCCAGCAGCTTGAGGTACGACAATTCACCCCTCCACTTT	CASSLRYDNSPLHF
TRBV3-1/TRBV3-2	-	TRBJ2-5	-	TGTGCCAGCAGCCCCCGGACCCCACTAGGAGAGACCCAGTACTTC	CASSPRTPLGETQYF
TRBV5-5	-	TRBJ1-1	-	TGTGCCAGCAGACTGGTCAGGACGGCGAACACTGAAGCTTTCTTT	CASRLVRTANTEAFF
TRBV6-5	-	TRBJ2-5	-	TGTGCCAGCGGACCTTGGGGGGACGTAAGCGAGACCCAGTACTTC	CASGPWGDVSETQYF
TRBV7-2	-	TRBJ1-6	-	TGTGCCAGCAGCCTCAGGGGTAATTCACCCCTCCACTTT	CASSLRGNSPLHF
TRBV6-5	-	TRBJ1-4	-	TGTGCCAGCAGTTACTCCGCGACACGCCTTAATGAAAAACTGTTTTTT	CASSYSATRLNEKLFF
TRBV3-1/TRBV3-2	-	TRBJ1-1	-	TGTGCCAGCAGCCTCCGGGGAGGGACTGAAGCTTTCTTT	CASSLRGGTEAFF
TRBV6-5	-	TRBJ2-1	-	TGTGCCACCACACAACCGGGGGCCTACAATGAGCAGTTCTTC	CATTQPGAYNEQFF
TRBV19	-	TRBJ1-1	TRBD1	TGTGCCAGTAGTATAGGTCCAGGGGGCTCTTCCGAAGCTTTCTTT	CASSIGPGGSSEAFF
TRBV7-9	-	TRBJ1-6	TRBD1	TGTGCCAGCAGCCTCCGTGGGGCAGGGGGCAATTCACCCCTCCACTTT	CASSLRGAGGNSPLHF
TRBV18	once	TRBJ2-7	TRBD1	TGTGCCAGCTCGCGTCCGGGACAGGGGGCTTCGTACGAGCAGTACTTC	CASSRPGQGASYEQYF
TRBV19	-	TRBJ2-7	TRBD2	TGTGCCAGTAGTATGTGGACTAGCTTTCCGTACGAGCAGTACTTC	CASSMWTSFPYEQYF
TRBV5-5	once	TRBJ1-5	-	TGTGCCAGCAGCTTGGAGTTCGGGCAGATTAGCAATCAGCCCCAGCATTTT	CASSLEFGQISNQPQHF
TRBV7-6	-	TRBJ2-2	TRBD1	TGTGCCAGCAGCCCTAATTTCGGCAGGGGGTTTTCGAACACCGGGGAGCTGTTTTTT	CASSPNFGRGFSNTGELFF
TRBV19	once	TRBJ2-1	TRBD2	TGTGCCAGTAGTATAGTCGGTCTAGCGGTCAATGAGCAGTTCTTC	CASSIVGLAVNEQFF
TRBV2	-	TRBJ1-1	TRBD1	TGTGCCAGCAGTGAAGCGGGGGACAGCTTGAACACTGAAGCTTTCTTT	CASSEAGDSLNTEAFF
TRBV27	-	TRBJ2-7	-	TGTGCCAGCAGTTCCATTGGGGGCGAAGGGAACTTC	CASSSIGGEGNF
TRBV14	-	TRBJ1-1	-	TGTGCCAGCAGCCAAGACGAAAGGAAAGCTTTCTTT	CASSQDERKAFF